These 3 T cell receptor beta chains originate from one sample sequenced in a study of shared clonotypes between healthy human individuals. Measured with immunoSEQ multiplex PCR; TCRdb has only the in-frame clones, and not every one. In the table there are millions of clones, around nine tenths of which are singletons. The sample taken for sequencing was naive CD4+ T cells sorted from blood. Subset indicated: CD45RA+ positively selected. These receptors all stem from a man between 18 and 29 years old in good health.

The genes are TRBV13 and TRBJ1-2; possibly TRBD1 for D (6 bases). Germline V gives CDR1 PRHDT, CDR2 FYEKMQ (reference sequence). The length of the CDR3 is 15 residues. The V and J ends lost 4 bases and 6 bases respectively, with 18 bases between them. The CDR3 here is CASSSFTGYGDGYTF. CDR3 nucleotides: TGTGCCAGCAGCTCATTCACAGGGTATGGGGATGGCTACACCTTC.

To note about this clone: The identical CDR3 is also encoded by other nucleotide sequences in the sample. This chain connects TRBV19 to TRBJ1-3; no reliable D call. CDR1 and CDR2 from the germline V gene are LNHDA and SQIVND (reference sequence). This CDR3 comprises 13 residues. Deletions cut 6 bases from V and 0 bases from J, with 6 bases between. The CDR3 loop is CASSGSSGNTIYF. The CDR3, as DNA: TGTGCCAGTAGCGGGTCCTCTGGAAACACCATATATTTT.

The genes are TRBV19 and TRBJ1-5; perhaps TRBD1 as D (5 bases). With 7 bases removed from V and 2 bases from J, the gap between germline ends came to 12 bases. The CDR3 has 14 amino acids. Germline CDR1 LNHDA, CDR2 SQIVND (reference sequence). The CDR3 nucleotides read TGTGCCAGTACCTTCGGCAGGGGCAATCAGCCCCAGCATTTT. Translating it yields CASTFGRGNQPQHF.